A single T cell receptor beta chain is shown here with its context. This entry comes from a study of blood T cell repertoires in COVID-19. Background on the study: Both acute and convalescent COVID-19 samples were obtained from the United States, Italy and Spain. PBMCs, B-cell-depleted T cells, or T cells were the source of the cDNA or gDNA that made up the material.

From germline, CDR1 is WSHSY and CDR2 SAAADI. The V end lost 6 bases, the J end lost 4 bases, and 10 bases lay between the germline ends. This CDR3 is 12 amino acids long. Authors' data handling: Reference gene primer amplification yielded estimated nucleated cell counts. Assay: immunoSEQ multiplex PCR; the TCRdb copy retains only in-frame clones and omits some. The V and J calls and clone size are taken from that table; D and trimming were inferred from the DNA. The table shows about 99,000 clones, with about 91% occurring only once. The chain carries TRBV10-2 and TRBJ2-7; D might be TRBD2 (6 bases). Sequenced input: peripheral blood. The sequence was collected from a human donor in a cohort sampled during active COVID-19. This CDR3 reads CASSGRGYEQYF. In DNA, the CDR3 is TGCGCCAGCAGCGGGAGAGGGTACGAGCAGTACTTC.